The 27 T cell receptor beta chains below come from one sample, sequenced in a study of T cell responses to AZD1222 COVID-19 vaccine. The assay was immunoSEQ multiplex PCR, and TCRdb's table has in-frame clones only and misses some. The sample consists of 85,000 to 90,000 clones, roughly 90% of them appearing once. The source was peripheral blood, collected on day 0 of AZD1222 vaccination. The origin of the receptors is an adult in good health.

The rearrangement joins TRBV6-1 to TRBJ1-3; TRBD1 might be the D (5 bases). The V gene's germline CDR1 is MNHNS and CDR2 SASEGT. Deletions cut 4 bases from V and 0 bases from J, with 13 bases between. The CDR3 length is 16 residues. CDR3 sequence: CASSGSGTVSGNTIYF. CDR3 nucleotides: TGTGCCAGCAGTGGATCCGGGACGGTCTCTGGAAACACCATATATTTT.

The rearrangement links TRBV6-1 to TRBJ2-3; tentatively, D is TRBD1 or TRBD2 (5 bases each). The CDR3 runs to 16 residues. Germline V gives CDR1 MNHNS, CDR2 SASEGT. The germline V and J ends were trimmed by 1 base and 6 bases, with 17 bases remaining between them. The chain's CDR3 is CASSEEGLARGDTQYF. The CDR3 DNA follows: TGTGCCAGCAGTGAAGAGGGGTTGGCCCGAGGGGATACGCAGTATTTT.

The count of this clone is one. The CDR3: CASGLEAGTEAFF. CDR3 DNA sequence: TGTGCTAGTGGTTTGGAGGCCGGTACTGAAGCTTTCTTT. The chain carries TRBV12-5 and TRBJ1-1, with D unresolved. Trimming removed 1 base at V and 5 bases at J, with 8 bases between. This CDR3 is built from 13 residues. Germline V gives CDR1 LGHNT, CDR2 FRNRAP.

The rearrangement links TRBV28 to TRBJ1-6; the D is unclear. This CDR3 contains 13 residues. Germline assignment: CDR1 MDHEN and CDR2 SYDVKM. Trimming removed 7 bases at V and 8 bases at J, with 12 bases between. Written as DNA, the CDR3 is TGTGCCAGCACCCTTCGTCCGGATTCACCCCTCCACTTT. This gives the protein CASTLRPDSPLHF.

V and J are TRBV13 and TRBJ1-6; D is unresolved. The CDR3 is 16 amino acids. Germline values: CDR1 PRHDT, CDR2 FYEKMQ (reference sequence). Trimming pared 5 bases from V and 0 bases from J, leaving 11 bases between. CDR3 coding DNA: TGTGCCAGCAGCCGTAGCGAGAGCTCCTATAATTCACCCCTCCACTTT. This codes for CASSRSESSYNSPLHF.

J is TRBJ1-5 and V is TRBV19; maybe TRBD1 (5 bases). V was clipped by 6 bases and J by 15 bases, with 21 bases between them. CDR3 size: 13 residues. The germline V gene encodes CDR1 LNHDA and CDR2 SQIVND (reference sequence). In nucleotides, the CDR3 is TGTGCCAGTAGCGATAACCCCAGGGCCGGGTTGCATTTT. It translates to CASSDNPRAGLHF.

The rearrangement uses TRBV5-1 and TRBJ2-3, with 12 positions matching TRBD2. With V trimmed by 6 bases and J by 5 bases, 10 bases remained unmatched. In germline, CDR1 is SGHRS, CDR2 YFSETQ. The CDR3 runs 16 residues. The CDR3 region is CASTGLAGRIGDTQYF. CDR3 in DNA: TGCGCCAGCACCGGACTAGCGGGACGAATCGGAGATACGCAGTATTTT.

The gene calls are TRBV3-1 (or the pseudogene TRBV3-2) and TRBJ2-7; TRBD1 agrees at 9 bases. From germline, CDR1 is LGHDT and CDR2 YNNKEL (reference sequence). J lost 1 base, V lost 4 bases, and 5 bases had no gene match. This CDR3 has 15 residues. The CDR3 DNA reads as TGTGCCAGCAGCCTCCCCGGACAGGGGTCCTACGAGCAGTACTTC. Amino acids: CASSLPGQGSYEQYF.

The chain uses TRBV2 and TRBJ2-1; 7 nucleotides line up with TRBD1. J lost 6 bases, V lost 6 bases, and 2 bases had no gene match. The CDR3 runs 12 residues. CDR1 is SNHLY, CDR2 FYNNEI, per germline. This CDR3 reads CASSRDSNEQFF. The CDR3 bases are TGTGCCAGCAGCCGGGACAGCAATGAGCAGTTCTTC.

This rearrangement joins TRBV3-1 (or the pseudogene TRBV3-2) to TRBJ1-5; D ambiguous. The CDR3 is 14 residues long. In germline, CDR1 is LGHDT, CDR2 YNNKEL (reference sequence). Trimming stripped 3 bases from V and 5 bases from J, with 11 bases between. CDR3 amino acids: CASSQGYGDQPQHF. In DNA, the CDR3 is TGTGCCAGCAGCCAGGGGTACGGGGATCAGCCCCAGCATTTT.

The CDR3 loop reads CASSLGQGASPGGYTF. CDR3 sequence (DNA): TGTGCCAGCAGCCTAGGACAGGGGGCAAGCCCTGGAGGCTACACCTTC. The genes are TRBV3-1 (or the pseudogene TRBV3-2) and TRBJ1-2; 11 nucleotides match TRBD1. Germline CDR1 is LGHDT and CDR2 is YNNKEL (reference sequence). V dropped 4 bases and J dropped 8; count of bases not matched to a gene: 12. This CDR3 has 16 amino acids.

CDR3 coding DNA: TGTGCCAGTCTGTTGGGCGACAGGGTTGACACTGAAGCTTTCTTT. As protein: CASLLGDRVDTEAFF. The chain has TRBV7-9 and TRBJ1-1, with TRBD1 identical over 7 bases. The trim removed 9 bases at V and 3 bases at J, leaving 13 bases unmatched. The CDR3 consists of 15 residues. Germline CDR1 is SEHNR and CDR2 is FQNEAQ (reference sequence).

The chain carries TRBV7-6 and TRBJ2-3; 7 bases map to TRBD1. The V gene's germline CDR1 is SGHVS and CDR2 FNYEAQ. This CDR3 has 15 amino acids. Trimming took 1 base from V and 2 from J; bases not matched to a gene: 3. CDR3: CASSLDQGVTDTQYF. The CDR3 DNA reads as TGTGCCAGCAGCTTAGATCAGGGGGTCACAGATACGCAGTATTTT.

The J gene is TRBJ2-5, the V gene TRBV9, with D possibly matching TRBD2 (6 bases). The germline gives CDR1 SGDLS, CDR2 YYNGEE. Trimming removed 3 bases from V and 5 bases from J, with 20 bases in between. The CDR3 loop spans 16 amino acids. The CDR3 sequence is CASSDPLVAGRETQYF. In DNA, the CDR3 is TGTGCCAGCAGCGATCCCCTTGTCGCAGGGAGGGAGACCCAGTACTTC.

The chain couples TRBV7-2 to TRBJ2-2; TRBD1 might be the D (6 bases). Trimming removed 7 bases at V and 5 bases at J, with 17 bases between. The germline CDR1 and CDR2 sequences are SGHTA and FQGNSA. The CDR3 is 15 residues long. CDR3 region: CASTQGIGSTGELFF. As DNA, the CDR3 is TGTGCCAGCACCCAGGGGATTGGCTCAACCGGGGAGCTGTTTTTT.

This sequence joins TRBV2 and TRBJ1-2; D is unresolved. Germline CDR1 SNHLY, CDR2 FYNNEI. Trimming cost V 3 bases and J 4 bases, with 9 bases left between them. This CDR3 region has 13 residues. Here the CDR3 reads CASSDRIIYGYTF. CDR3 coding DNA: TGTGCCAGCAGTGACAGGATAATCTATGGCTACACCTTC.

V usage is TRBV29-1 and J usage is TRBJ2-7; 7 bases are shared with TRBD1. The ends lost 4 bases at V and 3 bases at J; junction bases unmatched: 3. This CDR3 comprises 12 residues. In germline, CDR1 is SQVTM, CDR2 ANQGSEA. The CDR3 region has the DNA TGCAGCGTTGGGGACAGCGGCTACGAGCAGTACTTC. Translation: CSVGDSGYEQYF.

The chain carries TRBV28 and TRBJ2-3; 11 nucleotides line up with TRBD2. CDR1 is MDHEN, CDR2 SYDVKM, per germline. This CDR3 has 17 amino acids. After removal of 5 bases from V and 5 bases from J, the junction contained 12 bases not matched to a gene. The CDR3 DNA reads as TGTGCCAGCAGTCCGGCGGGGCTAGCGGGAGGAGGAGATACGCAGTATTTT. This codes for CASSPAGLAGGGDTQYF.

The chain is built from TRBV7-8 and TRBJ1-2, with 9 positions matching TRBD1. CDR1 and CDR2 from the germline V gene are SGHVS and FQNEAQ. J lost 0 bases, V lost 0 bases, and 2 bases had no gene match. This CDR3 spans 16 amino acids. The chain's CDR3 is CASSLAGTGSNYGYTF. CDR3 coding DNA: TGTGCCAGCAGCTTAGCCGGGACAGGGTCTAACTATGGCTACACCTTC. Using reference TRBV7-8 and TRBJ1-2 for the parts outside the CDR3, the full variable domain is GAGVSQSPRYKVAKRGQDVALRCDPISGHVSLFWYQQALGQGPEFLTYFQNEAQLDKSGLPSDRFFAERPEGSVSTLKIQRTQQEDSAVYLCASSLAGTGSNYGYTFGSGTRLTVV.

The chain carries TRBV10-3 and TRBJ1-3, with D unresolved. V was cut by 4 bases and J by 8 bases, with 6 bases left in between. The CDR3 has 11 amino acids. CDR1 and CDR2 (germline): ENHRY, SYGVKD. The CDR3 bases are TGTGCCATCAGTGCCGGAGACACCATATATTTT. It codes for CAISAGDTIYF.

The chain couples TRBV19 to TRBJ2-1; 7 nucleotides align to TRBD2. CDR1 is LNHDA, CDR2 SQIVND, per germline (reference sequence). V lost 3 bases to trimming and J lost 0 bases; unmatched junction nucleotides: 8. The CDR3 covers 17 residues. This chain's CDR3 is CASSMKRGGGSYNEQFF. The CDR3 coding sequence is TGTGCCAGTAGTATGAAGAGGGGCGGGGGCTCCTACAATGAGCAGTTCTTC.

The chain recombines TRBV6-1 with TRBJ2-7; D unclear. Trimming pared 2 bases from V and 8 bases from J, leaving 10 bases between. The CDR3 has 12 amino acids. Germline CDR1 is MNHNS and CDR2 is SASEGT. CDR3 nucleotides: TGTGCCAGCAGTGAAACGACCACGAAGCAGTACTTC. As protein: CASSETTTKQYF.

This clone came up once. The V gene is TRBV7-3, the J gene TRBJ2-1; D is unclear. The CDR3 loop spans 14 amino acids. Germline-derived CDR1 and CDR2 are SGHTA and FQGTGA. V lost 3 bases and J lost 6, with 12 bases in between. The CDR3: CASSFAGSGNEQFF. The CDR3 DNA is TGTGCCAGCAGCTTCGCTGGGTCGGGCAATGAGCAGTTCTTC.

The V call is TRBV19, the J call TRBJ1-2, with D uncertain. CDR1 is LNHDA and CDR2 is SQIVND in the germline V gene (reference sequence). Trimming removed 7 bases from V and 7 bases from J, with 19 bases in between. This CDR3 region has 14 residues. DNA for the CDR3: TGTGCCAGTACTCCCCCCGGGCAACGGCGTGGCTACACCTTC. Encoded protein: CASTPPGQRRGYTF.

This clone was seen just once. The V call is TRBV6-1, the J call TRBJ1-5; weak D call: TRBD1 (6 bases). V lost 2 bases and J 7 bases, leaving 12 bases between the germline ends. The germline CDR1 and CDR2 sequences are MNHNS and SASEGT. This CDR3 comprises 14 residues. The DNA for the CDR3 is TGTGCCAGCAGTGAATCGGGAAGGGGGCAGCCCCAGCATTTT. As protein: CASSESGRGQPQHF.

This rearrangement joins TRBV18 to TRBJ1-3; possible D gene TRBD1, 5 bases. This CDR3 spans 16 amino acids. From germline, CDR1 is KGHSH and CDR2 LQKENI. Deletions cut 3 bases from V and 2 bases from J, with 14 bases between. The CDR3 protein is CASSPRDLTPGNTIYF. The DNA of the CDR3 is TGTGCCAGCTCACCTCGGGACTTAACTCCTGGAAACACCATATATTTT. Based on the CDR3 plus reference TRBV18 and TRBJ1-3, the full variable domain is NAGVMQNPRHLVRRRGQEARLRCSPMKGHSHVYWYRQLPEEGLKFMVYLQKENIIDESGMPKERFSAEFPKEGPSILRIQQVVRGDSAAYFCASSPRDLTPGNTIYFGEGSWLTVV.

In nucleotides, the CDR3 is TGTGCCAGCAGACCCGGGACCGCGGGTGGCTACACCTTC. This codes for CASRPGTAGGYTF. The chain links TRBV7-9 to TRBJ1-2, with a weak D call TRBD1 (5 bases). Per the germline V gene, CDR1 is SEHNR and CDR2 is FQNEAQ (reference sequence). Trimming shortened V by 6 bases and J by 7 bases, and 15 bases separated the two germline ends. The CDR3 runs to 13 residues.